In its sample, the clone carrying this T cell receptor (beta chain) was seen many times. Its antigen remains unknown. These data originate in a study of spatial heterogeneity in lung cancer. The CDR3 is 13 amino acids. Per the germline V gene, CDR1 is LNHNV and CDR2 is YYDKDF (reference sequence). The V and J ends lost 1 base and 3 bases respectively, with 4 bases between them. As for time point: sample taken at primary tumor resection. Study-level results: Tumoral mutation counts were tracked by counts of expanded intratumoral alpha and beta TCRs.

TCRdb analysed the 5' RACE reads with MiXCR anew, one entry per CDR3 protein. The data contain 20,000 to 30,000 distinct CDR3 sequences, under 9% of them singletons. The V and J genes are TRBV15 and TRBJ1-5; the D is unclear. This material consisted of lung tumor tissue, taken at surgery. This clonotype was sampled from a male donor with early-stage non-small cell lung cancer. The CDR3 DNA sequence: TGTGCCACCAGCAGAGTAACCAATCAGCCCCAGCATTTT. It translates to CATSRVTNQPQHF. The full variable domain, in which reference TRBV15 and TRBJ1-5 provide the parts outside the CDR3, is DAMVIQNPRYQVTQFGKPVTLSCSQTLNHNVMYWYQQKSSQAPKLLFHYYDKDFNNEADTPDNFQSRRPNTSFCFLDIRSPGLGDTAMYLCATSRVTNQPQHFGDGTRLSIL.